The 21 T cell receptor beta chains below were found in one sample sequenced in a study of regulatory T cells in long-lasting Graves disease. Libraries of TCR beta came from iRepertoire HTBI primers plus Arm-PCR of CDR3 regions. TCRdb fed the multiplex PCR reads into MiXCR, producing one record per CDR3 protein. The table includes 680,000 or so distinct CDR3 sequences, less than 20% detected once. Time point reported: newly diagnosed GD, antithyroid drugs for less than 3 months. With RNA extracted from PBMCs as input, the TCR library was made. This same sample was also part of a study on T cells in Graves' hyperthyroidism and ophthalmopathy.

Material: peripheral blood mononuclear cells (PBMCs), obtained at new diagnosis, from a patient treated with antithyroid drugs. The receptors were sampled from a woman aged 25 to 39 with Graves disease.

The chain carries TRBV20-1 and TRBJ2-4, with D possibly matching TRBD2 (7 bases). In germline, CDR1 is DFQATT, CDR2 SNEGSKA (reference sequence). The CDR3 runs 14 residues. V was cut by 3 bases and J by 1 base, with 10 bases left in between. The CDR3 DNA is TGCAGTGCTAGCGCGGGGGCTGCCAAAAACATTCAGTACTTC. The encoded protein is CSASAGAAKNIQYF.

V gene TRBV19 combines with J gene TRBJ2-7; 11 bases align to TRBD1. Per the germline V gene, CDR1 is LNHDA and CDR2 is SQIVND (reference sequence). The J segment lost 6 bases and the V segment lost 5 bases, leaving 12 bases of the junction unmatched. The CDR3 sequence is 16 residues long. The CDR3 DNA reads TGTGCCAGTAGTCCACCCGGGACAGGGGGGTTTGGCGAGCAGTACTTC. This translates into CASSPPGTGGFGEQYF.

Only a few counts were recorded for this clonotype. The chain joins TRBV9 to TRBJ2-5; TRBD1 aligns across 8 bases. V lost 2 bases and J lost 5; bases outside the gene matches: 11. The germline gives CDR1 SGDLS, CDR2 YYNGEE. The length of the CDR3 is 16 residues. CDR3 loop: CASSVGTGSLLETQYF. CDR3 bases: TGTGCCAGCAGCGTCGGGACAGGCTCTTTATTGGAGACCCAGTACTTC.

The chain combines TRBV5-1 with TRBJ1-1, with 9 bases fitting TRBD1. The CDR3 sequence is 14 residues long. Germline assignment: CDR1 SGHRS and CDR2 YFSETQ. J gave up 7 bases and V 1 base, and 5 bases lay outside the gene matches. In nucleotides, the CDR3 is TGCGCCAGCAGCTTGACTACGGGACAGGGTGAAGCTTTCTTT. Protein sequence: CASSLTTGQGEAFF.

This clonotype was counted at least ten times. The J gene is TRBJ1-2, the V gene TRBV28; no firm D call. This CDR3 has 15 residues. Germline CDR1 MDHEN, CDR2 SYDVKM. V was shortened by 7 bases and J by 8 bases, with 23 bases between the two germline ends. CDR3 sequence: CASIPNWESLWGYTF. The CDR3 DNA is TGTGCCAGCATCCCGAACTGGGAGAGTCTTTGGGGCTACACCTTC.

This clonotype was recorded many times. The rearrangement uses TRBV28 and TRBJ2-7; 8 bases agree with TRBD1. This CDR3 is 14 amino acids long. The V gene end was trimmed by 5 bases and the J gene end by 9 bases; junction bases not matched to a gene: 12. In germline, CDR1 is MDHEN, CDR2 SYDVKM. CDR3 residues: CASSPTGQGGVQYF. The CDR3 DNA is TGTGCCAGCAGTCCGACAGGACAGGGTGGGGTGCAGTACTTC.

This clonotype has a count of ten or more. Mismatch with germline at one junction end may stem from a read error. The chain recombines TRBV28 with TRBJ1-1; the D is unclear. CDR1 and CDR2 (germline): MDHEN, SYDVKM. CDR3 length: 13 residues. DNA of the CDR3: TGTGCCAGCAGTTTCCTTCAGACAACCCCCCTATTATTT. It codes for CASSFLQTTPLLF. Full variable domain (outside the CDR3, taken from reference TRBV28 and TRBJ1-1): DVKVTQSSRYLVKRTGEKVFLECVQDMDHENMFWYRQDPGLGLRLIYFSYDVKMKEKGDIPEGYSVSREKKERFSLILESASTNQTSMYLCASSFLQTTPLLFGQGTRLTVV.

This clonotype was seen at least ten times. The chain links TRBV5-1 to TRBJ2-1; D not certain. The germline gives CDR1 SGHRS, CDR2 YFSETQ. Trimming removed 4 bases at V and 0 bases at J, with 11 bases between. This CDR3 comprises 15 residues. The DNA of the CDR3 is TGCGCCAGCAGCATAACAGTTAGCTCCTACAATGAGCAGTTCTTC. Translated: CASSITVSSYNEQFF.

A word on this clonotype: This may be a read error, as it is one base from a much larger clone. This chain links TRBV6-1 with TRBJ2-7; unclear D gene. The germline V gene encodes CDR1 MNHNS and CDR2 SASEGT. The CDR3 is 14 amino acids. The CDR3 DNA reads TGTGCCAGCAGTGAAGGAGGCCTTACCTACGAGCAGCACTTC. Amino acids: CASSEGGLTYEQHF.

As regards this clonotype: At one end, the junction sequence differs from germline, possibly due to a read error. The chain has TRBV11-2 and TRBJ2-7; the D is unclear. Germline V gene sequence: CDR1 SGHAT, CDR2 FQNNGV. The CDR3 extends over 15 amino acids. CDR3 residues: CASSLVSSPSYEQYF. The CDR3 DNA is TGTGCCAGCAGCTTAGTGTCCTCGCCCTCCTACGAGCAATACTTC.

The V call is TRBV20-1, the J call TRBJ2-2, with a tentative D call TRBD2 (5 bases). The CDR3 consists of 16 residues. V lost 1 base, J lost 0 bases, and 12 bases lay in between. Germline V gene data show CDR1 as DFQATT and CDR2 as SNEGSKA (reference sequence). The CDR3 reads CSARVLAGPNTGELFF. CDR3 nucleotides: TGCAGTGCTAGAGTACTGGCGGGCCCGAACACCGGGGAGCTGTTTTTT.

The table lists this clonotype with many counts. Germline and junction disagree at one end, which may indicate a read error. The rearrangement joins TRBV12-3 or TRBV12-4 to TRBJ1-1, with TRBD1 identical over 7 bases. The CDR3 runs to 12 residues. This CDR3 is CASSFYKGARDF. The CDR3 nucleotides are TGTGCCAGCAGTTTCTATAAGGGGGCCCGCGACTTT.

This chain links TRBV7-9 with TRBJ1-3; tentative D call: TRBD1 (6 bases). The germline V gene has CDR1 SEHNR and CDR2 FQNEAQ (reference sequence). CDR3 size: 15 residues. V shed 5 bases and J shed 4 bases, with 15 bases lying between them. The CDR3 region is CASSLDPGAGNTIYF. The DNA for the CDR3 is TGTGCCAGCAGCCTAGACCCAGGGGCAGGAAACACCATATATTTT.

This clonotype was observed many times. V gene TRBV12-5 combines with J gene TRBJ2-7, with a possible D match to TRBD2 (6 bases). The CDR3 totals 17 residues. With 7 bases removed from V and 2 bases from J, the gap between germline ends came to 24 bases. The germline gives CDR1 LGHNT, CDR2 FRNRAP. The CDR3 DNA reads TGTGCTAGTGCCCCCGGGACTGTTACTGGATACCCCTACGAGCAGTACTTC. Its translation: CASAPGTVTGYPYEQYF.

The gene calls are TRBV28 and TRBJ2-5; tentatively, D is TRBD1 or TRBD2 (5 bases each). CDR1 is MDHEN and CDR2 is SYDVKM in the germline V gene. The CDR3 has 17 residues. V dropped 6 bases and J dropped 1 base, with 21 bases sitting between them. The CDR3 bases are TGTGCCAGCAGGCCGGGACCAGCGGAAATCTCCCAAGAGACCCAGTACTTC. Its protein is CASRPGPAEISQETQYF.

J is TRBJ2-3 and V is TRBV6-1; 8 positions agree with TRBD1. The germline CDR1 and CDR2 sequences are MNHNS and SASEGT. With V trimmed by 5 bases and J by 0 bases, 10 bases remained unmatched. The CDR3 length is 17 residues. CDR3 amino acids: CASSTPLQGASTDTQYF. CDR3 nucleotide sequence: TGTGCCAGCAGTACCCCCTTGCAGGGGGCGAGCACAGATACGCAGTATTTT.

There are a few counts of this clonotype. This chain connects TRBV27 to TRBJ2-2; weak D call: TRBD2 (5 bases). Per the germline V gene, CDR1 is MNHEY and CDR2 is SMNVEV (reference sequence). The CDR3 covers 15 residues. V lost 6 bases to trimming and J lost 6 bases, with 17 bases between them. The CDR3 DNA reads as TGTGCCAGCAGAGTGTTAGGGAACGGGGCCGGGGAGCTGTTTTTT. Translation gives CASRVLGNGAGELFF.

This clonotype occurred a few times. The chain joins TRBV7-9 to TRBJ1-3; no clear D gene. Germline V CDR1 and CDR2: SEHNR, FQNEAQ (reference sequence). The CDR3 spans 14 residues. The V gene lost 2 bases and the J gene lost 4 bases, with 9 bases spanning the gap. The CDR3 sequence: CASSLNARGNTIYF. The CDR3 nucleotides are TGTGCCAGCAGCTTAAATGCCCGGGGAAACACCATATATTTT. The variable domain in full, completed from reference TRBV7-9 and TRBJ1-3, reads DTGVSQNPRHKITKRGQNVTFRCDPISEHNRLYWYRQTLGQGPEFLTYFQNEAQLEKSRLLSDRFSAERPKGSFSTLEIQRTEQGDSAMYLCASSLNARGNTIYFGEGSWLTVV.

This clonotype was found many times. The chain employs TRBV28 and TRBJ2-5; perhaps TRBD2 as D (6 bases). Trimming removed 7 bases from V and 1 base from J, with 19 bases in between. Germline V gene sequence: CDR1 MDHEN, CDR2 SYDVKM. CDR3 size: 16 residues. The CDR3 sequence: CASTTRKAGPQETQYF. CDR3 nucleotides: TGTGCCAGCACCACTCGGAAGGCGGGGCCCCAAGAGACCCAGTACTTC.

The V and J genes are TRBV9 and TRBJ2-3; D tentatively fits TRBD1 or TRBD2 (5 bases each). The V end was cut by 0 bases, the J end by 4 bases, with 12 bases between. Germline V gene lookup returns CDR1 SGDLS and CDR2 YYNGEE. The CDR3 contains 15 residues. The CDR3 DNA is TGTGCCAGCAGCGTAGTTGGGGGAGTCCCAGATACGCAGTATTTT. Its translation is CASSVVGGVPDTQYF.

This clonotype was observed a few times. The CDR3 here is CASSYQQGYGYTF. CDR3 nucleotide sequence: TGTGCCAGCAGTTATCAACAGGGTTATGGCTACACCTTC. This rearrangement joins TRBV6-2 or TRBV6-3 to TRBJ1-2, with D possibly matching TRBD1 (6 bases). The V gene lost 3 bases and the J gene lost 5 bases, with 10 bases spanning the gap. This CDR3 region has 13 residues. CDR1 and CDR2 (germline): MNHEY, SVGEGT.